Each of the 14 T cell receptor beta chains below was sequenced from the same sample in a study of shared clonotypes between healthy human individuals. Here immunoSEQ multiplex PCR was the method, and the copy in TCRdb shows in-frame clones only, minus some. The data contain hundreds of thousands of clones, around 74% of them singletons. Sequencing was carried out using memory CD4+ T cells sorted from blood. Subset specified: CD45RA-negative fraction. These receptors came from a woman aged 25 to 39 in good health.

This chain uses TRBV7-2 with TRBJ1-1; weak D call: TRBD1 (6 bases). Germline loops: CDR1 SGHTA, CDR2 FQGNSA. The germline V and J ends were trimmed by 6 bases and 6 bases, with 17 bases remaining between them. The CDR3 is made up of 14 amino acids. CDR3 loop: CASSFLQGRSEAFF. CDR3 bases: TGTGCCAGCAGTTTCCTACAGGGAAGGTCTGAAGCTTTCTTT. Complete variable domain (other parts from reference TRBV7-2 and TRBJ1-1): GAGVSQSPSNKVTEKGKDVELRCDPISGHTALYWYRQSLGQGLEFLIYFQGNSAPDKSGLPSDRFSAERTGGSVSTLTIQRTQQEDSAVYLCASSFLQGRSEAFFGQGTRLTVV.

The chain joins TRBV5-1 to TRBJ2-7, with TRBD2 matching over 11 bases. This CDR3 has 14 residues. Per the germline V gene, CDR1 is SGHRS and CDR2 is YFSETQ. Trimming cost V 5 bases and J 2 bases; bases outside gene matches: 3. The CDR3 nucleotides read TGCGCCAGCAGAGGGACTAGCGGAGCCTACGAGCAGTACTTC. Protein: CASRGTSGAYEQYF.

The genes are TRBV5-1 and TRBJ2-6; D not resolved. V lost 3 bases and J lost 1, with 8 bases in between. The CDR3 is made up of 15 amino acids. Germline assignment: CDR1 SGHRS and CDR2 YFSETQ. CDR3 residues: CASSSTVSGANVLTF. The CDR3, as DNA: TGCGCCAGCAGCTCAACAGTATCTGGGGCCAACGTCCTGACTTTC. Using reference TRBV5-1 and TRBJ2-6 for the parts outside the CDR3, the full variable domain is KAGVTQTPRYLIKTRGQQVTLSCSPISGHRSVSWYQQTPGQGLQFLFEYFSETQRNKGNFPGRFSGRQFSNSRSEMNVSTLELGDSALYLCASSSTVSGANVLTFGAGSRLTVL.

This clone was seen just once. The chain combines TRBV6-1 with TRBJ2-3; no reliable D call. This CDR3 has 15 amino acids. Between the trimmed V and J ends, which lost 3 bases and 2 bases, there was a span of 12 bases. CDR1 MNHNS and CDR2 SASEGT come from the germline V gene. Here the CDR3 reads CASSDPDRVTDTQYF. As DNA, the CDR3 is TGTGCCAGCAGTGACCCCGACCGAGTCACAGATACGCAGTATTTT.

The J gene is TRBJ2-1, the V gene TRBV2; D uncertain. The CDR3 runs to 14 residues. The germline V gene has CDR1 SNHLY and CDR2 FYNNEI. The V end lost 3 bases, the J end lost 0 bases, and 6 bases lay between the germline ends. The CDR3 nucleotides are TGTGCCAGCAGTGACCGAAGCTCCTACAATGAGCAGTTCTTC. This encodes CASSDRSSYNEQFF.

The chain has TRBV5-6 and TRBJ2-2; 13 nucleotides agree with TRBD2. Germline V CDR1 and CDR2: SGHDT, YYEEEE. The ends lost 3 bases at V and 7 bases at J; junction bases unmatched: 9. The length of the CDR3 is 17 residues. CDR3 protein: CASSSTGLAGVFGELFF. The CDR3 DNA sequence: TGTGCCAGCAGCTCTACTGGACTAGCGGGAGTATTCGGGGAGCTGTTTTTT.

The CDR3 loop is CASSLQGAETQYF. In DNA form, the CDR3 reads TGCGCCAGCAGCTTACAGGGGGCTGAGACCCAGTACTTC. The chain joins TRBV5-1 to TRBJ2-5, with 9 bases lining up with TRBD1. The CDR3 runs to 13 residues. V trimming: 2 bases; J trimming: 5 bases; junction bases outside the gene matches: 1. Germline V gene lookup returns CDR1 SGHRS and CDR2 YFSETQ.

The sample holds one count of this clone. The chain employs TRBV10-3 and TRBJ2-1; 10 bases are shared with TRBD1. V gave up 6 bases and J gave up 7 bases; unmatched junction bases: 6. The germline V gene has CDR1 ENHRY and CDR2 SYGVKD. The CDR3 is 14 residues long. CDR3 residues: CAISQDRGSNEQFF. DNA for the CDR3: TGTGCCATCAGCCAGGACAGGGGGTCGAATGAGCAGTTCTTC.

V gene TRBV6-6 combines with J gene TRBJ2-2; D call uncertain. Between the trimmed V and J ends, which lost 2 bases and 5 bases, there was a span of 6 bases. From germline, CDR1 is MNHNY and CDR2 SVGAGI (reference sequence). The length of the CDR3 is 13 residues. The chain's CDR3 is CASSYPRTGELFF. CDR3 DNA sequence: TGTGCCAGCAGTTACCCCAGGACCGGGGAGCTGTTTTTT.

Comment on this clone: A far larger clone differs by one base, so this is likely a read error. This sample also contains other DNA sequences that code for the same CDR3. V is TRBV5-1 and J is TRBJ2-1, with a tentative D call TRBD1 (6 bases). Germline CDR1 SGHRS, CDR2 YFSETQ. The CDR3 is 15 amino acids. Trimming shortened V by 4 bases and J by 0 bases, and 11 bases separated the two germline ends. The CDR3 spells CASSVDSSSYNEQFF. The CDR3 bases are TGCGCCAGCAGCGTGGACAGCAGCTCCTACAATGAGCAGTTCTTC. The full variable domain, with the rest looked up from reference TRBV5-1 and TRBJ2-1, is KAGVTQTPRYLIKTRGQQVTLSCSPISGHRSVSWYQQTPGQGLQFLFEYFSETQRNKGNFPGRFSGRQFSNSRSEMNVSTLELGDSALYLCASSVDSSSYNEQFFGPGTRLTVL.

The chain employs TRBV5-1 and TRBJ2-2; D is uncertain. In germline, CDR1 is SGHRS, CDR2 YFSETQ. The CDR3 totals 15 residues. V lost 5 bases to trimming and J lost 0 bases, with 11 bases between them. This CDR3 is CASSPPRPNTGELFF. CDR3 sequence (DNA): TGCGCCAGCAGTCCCCCCCGCCCGAACACCGGGGAGCTGTTTTTT.

Here the CDR3 reads CASSKEQGWGNIQYF. CDR3 nucleotides: TGTGCCAGCAGCAAAGAACAGGGCTGGGGGAACATTCAGTACTTC. The chain uses TRBV7-8 and TRBJ2-4, with a weak D call TRBD1 (6 bases). Trimming removed 5 bases at V and 7 bases at J, with 18 bases between. The CDR3 has 15 amino acids. The germline CDR1 and CDR2 sequences are SGHVS and FQNEAQ.

This chain links TRBV10-1 with TRBJ2-7; unclear D gene. V dropped 10 bases and J dropped 2 bases, with 12 bases sitting between them. Germline assignment: CDR1 WNHNN and CDR2 SYGVQD (reference sequence). There are 12 residues in the CDR3. The DNA of the CDR3 is TGCGCCAACATCCAGGAGACCTACGAGCAGTACTTC. Amino acids: CANIQETYEQYF.

This chain connects TRBV5-1 to TRBJ1-1; 7 bases map to TRBD1. This CDR3 spans 15 amino acids. Trimming cost V 4 bases and J 0 bases; bases outside gene matches: 6. Germline V gives CDR1 SGHRS, CDR2 YFSETQ. CDR3 sequence (DNA): TGCGCCAGCAGCATCGAACAGGGGATGAACACTGAAGCTTTCTTT. Amino acids: CASSIEQGMNTEAFF. The full variable domain, in which reference TRBV5-1 and TRBJ1-1 provide the parts outside the CDR3, is KAGVTQTPRYLIKTRGQQVTLSCSPISGHRSVSWYQQTPGQGLQFLFEYFSETQRNKGNFPGRFSGRQFSNSRSEMNVSTLELGDSALYLCASSIEQGMNTEAFFGQGTRLTVV.